This TCR beta chain was found in a study of cytomegalovirus exposure and HLA in healthy donors. This CDR3 is built from 19 residues. The J segment lost 4 bases and the V segment lost 5 bases, leaving 16 bases of the junction unmatched. The germline gives CDR1 SGHNT, CDR2 YENEEA. The PCR ran on 60 Vbeta and 13 Jbeta primers. Produced via immunoSEQ multiplex PCR; TCRdb's table is partial and in-frame only. The sample comprises roughly 260,000 clones, around four fifths of which are singletons, and about 2% rests with the top ten. Nominally healthy donors provided the samples, though records likely missed some immune exposures.

Source material: PBMCs. The rearrangement joins TRBV11-3 to TRBJ2-3; 12 nucleotides match TRBD2. The clonotype comes from a woman in her thirties or forties in good health and CMV-seropositive. The CDR3 sequence: CASSPSFPTSGSYSDTQYF. As DNA, the CDR3 is TGTGCCAGCAGCCCATCCTTTCCGACTAGCGGGAGTTACTCAGATACGCAGTATTTT.